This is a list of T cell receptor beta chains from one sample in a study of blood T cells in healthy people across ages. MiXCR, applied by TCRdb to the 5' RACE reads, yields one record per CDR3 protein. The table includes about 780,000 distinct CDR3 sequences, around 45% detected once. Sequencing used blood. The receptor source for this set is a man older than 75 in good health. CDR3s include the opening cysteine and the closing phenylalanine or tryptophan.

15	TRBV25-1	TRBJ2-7	CASSPGTGASYEQYF
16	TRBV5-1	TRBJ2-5	CASSLGVSEVRETQYF
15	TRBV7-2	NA	CASTGSGLAPETQYF
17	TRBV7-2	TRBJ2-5	CASSLSRWGTGQETQYF
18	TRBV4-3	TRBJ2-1	CASSSGGGGSDSYNEQFF
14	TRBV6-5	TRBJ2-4	CASSYSSLLDIQYF
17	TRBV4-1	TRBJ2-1	CASSQESGTGMGNEQFF
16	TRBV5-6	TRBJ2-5	CASSLALSDYQETQYF
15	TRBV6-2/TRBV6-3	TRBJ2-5	CASKLGLAGNNEQYF
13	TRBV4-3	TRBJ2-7	CASSQGGSNEQYF